The 30 T cell receptor beta chains below come from one sample, sequenced in a study of shared clonotypes between healthy human individuals. The protocol was immunoSEQ multiplex PCR, while the TCRdb copy is restricted to in-frame clones and leaves out a portion. The data hold approximately 95,000 clones, with less than 80% observed a single time. The sequenced material came from memory CD8+ T cells sorted from blood. Noted subset: CD45RO+ cells pooled with CCR7-negative TemRA cells. These receptors all stem from a man between 25 and 39 years old in good health.

The chain has TRBV6-1 and TRBJ2-5; TRBD1 is a possible D gene (6 bases). CDR3 length: 15 residues. Trimming left V 4 bases short and J 1 base short, with 13 bases between. Germline CDR1 and CDR2: MNHNS and SASEGT. The CDR3 nucleotides read TGTGCCAGCAGTGTATGGGTGGGGGCCCAAGAGACCCAGTACTTC. It translates to CASSVWVGAQETQYF.

This clone was counted ten times or more. The rearrangement joins TRBV29-1 to TRBJ2-1; TRBD1 matches 9 bases. The trim removed 6 bases at V and 3 bases at J, leaving 9 bases unmatched. The CDR3 is 15 residues long. Germline V gives CDR1 SQVTM, CDR2 ANQGSEA. The CDR3 loop reads CSVPEGQGDYNEQFF. CDR3 DNA sequence: TGCAGCGTCCCAGAGGGACAGGGCGACTACAATGAGCAGTTCTTC.

This clone was seen only a few times. The J gene is TRBJ2-4, the V gene TRBV19; 11 bases map to TRBD2. The CDR3 is made up of 13 amino acids. In germline, CDR1 is LNHDA, CDR2 SQIVND (reference sequence). Unmatched junction bases numbered 5, after V lost 5 bases and J lost 11 bases. The DNA for the CDR3 is TGTGCCAGTAGTGACTCTAGCGGGAGGCTTCAGTACTTC. It specifies CASSDSSGRLQYF. The complete variable domain, with remaining parts taken from reference TRBV19 and TRBJ2-4, reads DGGITQSPKYLFRKEGQNVTLSCEQNLNHDAMYWYRQDPGQGLRLIYYSQIVNDFQKGDIAEGYSVSREKKESFPLTVTSAQKNPTAFYLCASSDSSGRLQYFGAGTRLSVL.

The V gene is TRBV5-8, the J gene TRBJ2-2; D not certain. Germline V gives CDR1 SGHTS, CDR2 YDEGEE. Trimming shortened V by 1 base and J by 4 bases, and 2 bases separated the two germline ends. The CDR3 consists of 12 residues. In DNA, the CDR3 is TGTGCCAGCAGCTTGTTCACCGGGGAGCTGTTTTTT. Translated, it gives CASSLFTGELFF.

In regard to this clone: Different DNA sequences within this sample yield the same CDR3. This chain uses TRBV27 with TRBJ2-1, with D possibly matching TRBD2 (6 bases). Germline lookup yields CDR1 MNHEY and CDR2 SMNVEV (reference sequence). The V and J ends lost 0 bases and 0 bases respectively, with 9 bases between them. The CDR3 totals 16 residues. The CDR3 is CASSLSGRGSYNEQFF. CDR3 bases: TGTGCCAGCAGTTTATCGGGGCGGGGCTCCTACAATGAGCAGTTCTTC.

The chain combines TRBV11-2 with TRBJ1-2; D remains ambiguous. CDR1 and CDR2 from the germline V gene are SGHAT and FQNNGV. V was pared by 5 bases and J by 0 bases, with 10 bases between. This CDR3 comprises 14 residues. The CDR3 reads CASSPGAANYGYTF. CDR3 DNA sequence: TGTGCCAGCAGCCCGGGTGCAGCTAACTATGGCTACACCTTC.

J is TRBJ2-1 and V is TRBV2; a weak D match, TRBD1 (5 bases). V was cut by 3 bases and J by 2 bases, with 14 bases left in between. Germline loops: CDR1 SNHLY, CDR2 FYNNEI. The length of the CDR3 is 16 residues. The chain's CDR3 is CASSEIPQGTYNEQFF. DNA of the CDR3: TGTGCCAGCAGTGAGATCCCCCAGGGAACCTACAATGAGCAGTTCTTC. The full variable domain, with the rest looked up from reference TRBV2 and TRBJ2-1, is EPEVTQTPSHQVTQMGQEVILRCVPISNHLYFYWYRQILGQKVEFLVSFYNNEISEKSEIFDDQFSVERPDGSNFTLKIRSTKLEDSAMYFCASSEIPQGTYNEQFFGPGTRLTVL.

A word on this clone: The same CDR3 also results from other DNA sequences found in this sample. V and J are TRBV4-1 and TRBJ2-1; 11 bases match TRBD2. V lost 0 bases and J lost 0; bases outside the gene matches: 1. The CDR3 has 17 residues. Germline CDR1 reads MGHRA; CDR2 reads YSYEKL. CDR3 bases: TGCGCCAGCAGCCAAGAAACTAGCGGGAGCTCCTACAATGAGCAGTTCTTC. Residues: CASSQETSGSSYNEQFF.

V gene TRBV11-1 combines with J gene TRBJ1-1; D gene unclear. The germline V gene encodes CDR1 SGHAT and CDR2 FQDESV (reference sequence). V lost 5 bases and J 0 bases, leaving 10 bases between the germline ends. CDR3 length: 14 residues. The CDR3 DNA sequence: TGTGCCAGCAGCAAAGGACCAATGAACACTGAAGCTTTCTTT. Protein product: CASSKGPMNTEAFF.

The chain is built from TRBV27 and TRBJ1-1; no definite D call. The length of the CDR3 is 13 residues. Trimming cost V 7 bases and J 1 base, with 10 bases left between them. Germline-derived CDR1 and CDR2 are MNHEY and SMNVEV (reference sequence). DNA for the CDR3: TGTGCCAGCACCTCTTGGGCGAACACTGAAGCTTTCTTT. Translating gives CASTSWANTEAFF.

The rearrangement joins TRBV6-5 to TRBJ1-2, with D perhaps matching TRBD1 (5 bases). Trimming removed 8 bases at V and 0 bases at J, with 7 bases between. The CDR3 contains 12 residues. Germline V gives CDR1 MNHEY, CDR2 SVGAGI. The CDR3 nucleotides are TGTGCCAGCCGACAGACTAACTATGGCTACACCTTC. It translates to CASRQTNYGYTF.

The J gene is TRBJ2-1, the V gene TRBV27; D gene ambiguous. Germline CDR1 is MNHEY and CDR2 is SMNVEV (reference sequence). V lost 4 bases to trimming and J lost 7 bases, with 14 bases between them. The length of the CDR3 is 14 residues. The CDR3 DNA is TGTGCCAGCAGTTCCCACCGAATAGGGAATGAGCAGTTCTTC. As protein: CASSSHRIGNEQFF.

This clone has only one observation. This sequence joins TRBV5-1 and TRBJ1-2; 8 nucleotides line up with TRBD1. The CDR3 has 12 amino acids. CDR1 is SGHRS, CDR2 YFSETQ, per germline. Trimming cost V 5 bases and J 4 bases; bases outside gene matches: 1. CDR3 sequence (DNA): TGCGCCAGCAGAGGACAGGGCTATGGCTACACCTTC. Protein: CASRGQGYGYTF.

This rearrangement joins TRBV7-9 to TRBJ2-7; no definite D call. Germline-derived CDR1 and CDR2 are SEHNR and FQNEAQ (reference sequence). The CDR3 contains 15 residues. The ends were cut back, 2 bases at V and 1 base at J, with 12 bases in the middle. CDR3 bases: TGTGCCAGCAGCTTAAGTCCGGACGGTTCCTACGAGCAGTACTTC. Protein: CASSLSPDGSYEQYF.

The chain has TRBV7-9 and TRBJ2-3; 8 positions match TRBD2. In germline, CDR1 is SEHNR, CDR2 FQNEAQ (reference sequence). V was pared by 1 base and J by 5 bases, with 8 bases of the junction left unmatched. The CDR3 covers 16 residues. CDR3 DNA: TGTGCCAGCAGCTTAGTCCGAGCGGGAGAGGTAGATACGCAGTATTTT. This codes for CASSLVRAGEVDTQYF.

The V gene is TRBV7-9, the J gene TRBJ2-3, with TRBD2 identical over 8 bases. Per germline, CDR1 SEHNR and CDR2 FQNEAQ (reference sequence). V gave up 1 base and J gave up 5 bases; unmatched junction bases: 8. This CDR3 region has 16 residues. This CDR3 is CASSLVAGGGIDTQYF. CDR3 DNA: TGTGCCAGCAGCTTAGTCGCGGGAGGAGGAATAGATACGCAGTATTTT.

There are many counts of this clone. The chain carries TRBV27 and TRBJ2-7; D uncertain. CDR3 length: 14 amino acids. Germline V gene lookup returns CDR1 MNHEY and CDR2 SMNVEV (reference sequence). V was cut by 2 bases and J by 2 bases, with 10 bases left in between. The CDR3 DNA is TGTGCCAGCAGTTTACCGACCAGAGCCTACGAGCAGTACTTC. This sequence encodes CASSLPTRAYEQYF.

The rearrangement joins TRBV7-3 to TRBJ2-5; D possibly corresponds to TRBD2 (6 bases). Trimming took off 5 bases at V and 0 bases at J, with 13 bases between the two ends. The CDR3 is 15 residues long. Germline V CDR1 and CDR2: SGHTA, FQGTGA. The CDR3 spells CASSQSGLNQETQYF. The CDR3 DNA sequence: TGTGCCAGCAGCCAAAGCGGGTTAAACCAAGAGACCCAGTACTTC.

As to this clone: One end of the junction does not line up with germline, which may come from a read error. The V gene is TRBV7-7, the J gene TRBJ2-3; D might be TRBD1 or TRBD2, each matching 5 bases. The length of the CDR3 is 17 residues. Germline values: CDR1 SSHAT, CDR2 FNYEAQ (reference sequence). The DNA of the CDR3 is TGTGCTAGCAGCTTAGGGGCCGCCGGGACCCCGGACGGTACGCAGTATTTT. Amino acids: CASSLGAAGTPDGTQYF. Variable domain in full (rest from reference TRBV7-7 and TRBJ2-3): GAGVSQSPRYKVTKRGQDVTLRCDPISSHATLYWYQQALGQGPEFLTYFNYEAQPDKSGLPSDRFSAERPEGSISTLTIQRTEQRDSAMYRCASSLGAAGTPDGTQYFGPGTRLTVL.

The chain couples TRBV5-4 to TRBJ2-5; TRBD1 or TRBD2 may be the D gene (5 bases each). Germline V gives CDR1 SGHNT, CDR2 YYREEE (reference sequence). V shed 3 bases and J shed 5 bases, with 5 bases lying between them. The CDR3 is made up of 11 amino acids. In DNA, the CDR3 is TGTGCCAGCAGCTGGGGGGAGACCCAGTACTTC. Translated, it gives CASSWGETQYF.

The J gene is TRBJ2-1, the V gene TRBV7-9; TRBD1 agrees at 10 bases. CDR3 length equals 17 residues. The trim removed 1 base at V and 7 bases at J, leaving 10 bases unmatched. Per germline, CDR1 SEHNR and CDR2 FQNEAQ (reference sequence). CDR3 nucleotides: TGTGCCAGCAGCTTAGTCCCCGACAGGGGGCTTTTGAATGAGCAGTTCTTC. Encoded protein: CASSLVPDRGLLNEQFF.

The chain has TRBV9 and TRBJ2-7; 10 bases are a match to TRBD2. Losses at the gene ends were 2 bases for V and 0 bases for J; bases not matched to a gene: 11. CDR1 and CDR2 from the germline V gene are SGDLS and YYNGEE. The CDR3 contains 18 residues. This CDR3 reads CASSVSSGSRWSSYEQYF. The CDR3 nucleotides read TGTGCCAGCAGCGTTTCTAGCGGGAGCAGATGGAGCTCCTACGAGCAGTACTTC.

CDR3 loop: CASSPPPSSGRAETQYF. Here the CDR3 DNA reads TGTGCCAGCTCACCACCGCCAAGTAGCGGGAGGGCCGAGACCCAGTACTTC. J is TRBJ2-5 and V is TRBV18, with TRBD2 matching over 11 bases. V shed 0 bases, J shed 5 bases, and the junction held 8 bases outside the gene matches. Per germline, CDR1 KGHSH and CDR2 LQKENI. This CDR3 spans 17 amino acids.

The CDR3 DNA is TGCGCCAGCAGCTTGGACGGGGCCGGCGAGCAGTACTTC. Its protein product is CASSLDGAGEQYF. The genes are TRBV5-1 and TRBJ2-7, with D perhaps being TRBD1 or TRBD2 (5 bases each). Germline V gives CDR1 SGHRS, CDR2 YFSETQ. The CDR3 length is 13 residues. With 0 bases removed from V and 6 bases from J, the gap between germline ends came to 10 bases. The variable domain in full, with the rest retrieved from reference TRBV5-1 and TRBJ2-7, is KAGVTQTPRYLIKTRGQQVTLSCSPISGHRSVSWYQQTPGQGLQFLFEYFSETQRNKGNFPGRFSGRQFSNSRSEMNVSTLELGDSALYLCASSLDGAGEQYFGPGTRLTVT.

The rearrangement uses TRBV4-3 and TRBJ2-7, with D unresolved. The CDR3 has 14 amino acids. Germline V CDR1 and CDR2: LGHNA, YSLEER. V shed 4 bases and J shed 0 bases, with 10 bases lying between them. Here the CDR3 reads CASSLQLVSYEQYF. CDR3 sequence (DNA): TGCGCCAGCAGCCTTCAGCTGGTCTCCTACGAGCAGTACTTC.

The J gene is TRBJ1-1, the V gene TRBV27; no firm D call. With 5 bases removed from V and 3 bases from J, the gap between germline ends came to 13 bases. CDR1 and CDR2 (germline): MNHEY, SMNVEV (reference sequence). CDR3 length: 14 amino acids. The CDR3 region has the DNA TGTGCCAGCAGTCTGAGCCCTCAAGACACTGAAGCTTTCTTT. Protein sequence: CASSLSPQDTEAFF.

The genes are TRBV6-1 and TRBJ1-2; D not certain. The length of the CDR3 is 11 residues. V was trimmed by 4 bases and J by 7 bases, leaving 7 bases between them. Germline V gene data show CDR1 as MNHNS and CDR2 as SASEGT. CDR3 DNA sequence: TGTGCCAGCAGTGTTGGGGTTGGCTACACCTTC. This sequence encodes CASSVGVGYTF.

This chain joins TRBV30 and TRBJ2-5; the D gene is possibly TRBD2 (6 bases). Germline CDR1 and CDR2: GTSNPN and SVGIG (reference sequence). The CDR3 is 12 amino acids. V was cut by 0 bases and J by 13 bases, with 15 bases left in between. CDR3 region: CAWSVPSDYLYF. As DNA, the CDR3 is TGTGCCTGGAGTGTGCCCTCGGACTATCTGTACTTC.

The chain couples TRBV7-9 to TRBJ1-2, with D tentatively TRBD1 (6 bases). Deletions cut 6 bases from V and 8 bases from J, with 22 bases between. The CDR3 loop spans 15 amino acids. Germline CDR1 SEHNR, CDR2 FQNEAQ (reference sequence). CDR3 nucleotide sequence: TGTGCCAGCAGTTTTGCCGACAGGTGGGAAAGAGGCTACACCTTC. Its translation: CASSFADRWERGYTF.

The gene calls are TRBV11-1 and TRBJ1-1; no clear D. The length of the CDR3 is 17 residues. Germline lookup yields CDR1 SGHAT and CDR2 FQDESV (reference sequence). Deletions cut 2 bases from V and 2 bases from J, with 18 bases between. The CDR3 DNA reads TGTGCCAGCAGCTTATTGCCCCGCCTCCTCCCCAACACTGAAGCTTTCTTT. Translated: CASSLLPRLLPNTEAFF.